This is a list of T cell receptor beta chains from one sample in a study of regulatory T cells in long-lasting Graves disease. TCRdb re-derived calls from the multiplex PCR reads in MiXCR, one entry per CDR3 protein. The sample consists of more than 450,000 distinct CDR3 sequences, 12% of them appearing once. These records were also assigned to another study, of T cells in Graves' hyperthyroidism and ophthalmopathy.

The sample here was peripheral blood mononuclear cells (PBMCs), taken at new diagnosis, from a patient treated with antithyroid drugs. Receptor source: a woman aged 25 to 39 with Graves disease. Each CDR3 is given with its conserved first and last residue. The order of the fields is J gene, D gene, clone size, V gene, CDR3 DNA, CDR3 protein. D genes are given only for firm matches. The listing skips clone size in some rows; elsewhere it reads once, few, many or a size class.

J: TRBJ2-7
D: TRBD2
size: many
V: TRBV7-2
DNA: TGTGCCAGCAGCCGCCGGTTGGGGCTAGCGGGTCTCTACGAGCAGTACTTC
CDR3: CASSRRLGLAGLYEQYF

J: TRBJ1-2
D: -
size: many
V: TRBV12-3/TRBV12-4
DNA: TGTGCCAGCAGTTTAGGGTTAGGAGTTTGGGGCTACACCTTC
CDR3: CASSLGLGVWGYTF

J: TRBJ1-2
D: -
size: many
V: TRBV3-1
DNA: TGTGCCAGCAGCCCGGAGGGACATTATGGCTACACCTTC
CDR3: CASSPEGHYGYTF

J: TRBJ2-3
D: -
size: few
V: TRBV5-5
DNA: TGTGCCAGCAGCTTGATGTGGGCCCTCACAGATACGCAGTATTTT
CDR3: CASSLMWALTDTQYF

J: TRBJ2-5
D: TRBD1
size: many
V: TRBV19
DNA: TGTGCCAGTATGGACAGGGGGCCGGGGTCGACCCAGTACTTC
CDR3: CASMDRGPGSTQYF

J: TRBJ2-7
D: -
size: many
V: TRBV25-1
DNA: TGTGCCAGCAGTGAAGTAACGACGTACGAGCAGTACTTC
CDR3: CASSEVTTYEQYF

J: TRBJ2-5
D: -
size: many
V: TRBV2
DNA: TGTGCCAGCAGTGATATTGCAGGGGCAGAGACCCAGTACTTC
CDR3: CASSDIAGAETQYF

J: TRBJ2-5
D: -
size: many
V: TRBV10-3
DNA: TGTGCCATCAGTGATCGGAATTCGTACCAAGAGACCCAGTACTTC
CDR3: CAISDRNSYQETQYF

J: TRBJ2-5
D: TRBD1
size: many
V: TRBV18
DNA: TGTGCCAGCTCCCGAGACAGGGCCCAAGAGACCCAGTACTTC
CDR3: CASSRDRAQETQYF

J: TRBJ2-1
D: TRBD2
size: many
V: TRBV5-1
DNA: TGCGCCAGCACCCCGACTAGCGGGAGGCCCTACAATGAGCAGTTCTTC
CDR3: CASTPTSGRPYNEQFF

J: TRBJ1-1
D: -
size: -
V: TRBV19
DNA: TGTGCCAGTAGGACGGACGGAGGCACTGAAGCTTTCTTT
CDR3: CASRTDGGTEAFF

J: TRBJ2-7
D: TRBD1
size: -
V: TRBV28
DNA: TGTGCCAGTCATGAAGAAGGGACAGGGGGCAACGAGCAGTACTTC
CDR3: CASHEEGTGGNEQYF

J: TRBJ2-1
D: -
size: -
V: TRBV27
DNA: TGTGCCAGCAGTTTATCTGTGCTCGACTCCTACAATGAGCAGTTCTTC
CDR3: CASSLSVLDSYNEQFF

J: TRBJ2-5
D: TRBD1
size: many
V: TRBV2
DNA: TGTGCCACCACGACAGGGGGCAGCGGGACCCAGTACTTC
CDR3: CATTTGGSGTQYF

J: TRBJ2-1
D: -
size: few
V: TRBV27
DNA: TGTGCCAGCACCCCTTTTACCGGGCCCCCGGGCTCCTACAATGAGCAGTTCTTC
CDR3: CASTPFTGPPGSYNEQFF

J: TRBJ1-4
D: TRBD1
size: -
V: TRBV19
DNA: TGTGCCAGTAGAACTCAAGGGACAGCTAATGAAAAACTGTTTTTT
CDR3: CASRTQGTANEKLFF

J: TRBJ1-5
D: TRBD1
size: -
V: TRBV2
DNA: TGTGCCAGCAGCCGGACAGGGGATCATCGGCCCCAGCATTTT
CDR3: CASSRTGDHRPQHF

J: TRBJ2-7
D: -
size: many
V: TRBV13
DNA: TGTGCCAGCAGCTCCCCGGGCCCCCAGAGGGAGCAGTACTTC
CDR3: CASSSPGPQREQYF

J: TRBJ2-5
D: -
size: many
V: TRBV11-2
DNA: TGTGCCAGCAGCTTTTTGGGCAACCAAGAGACCCAGTACTTC
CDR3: CASSFLGNQETQYF